The 6 T cell receptor beta chains listed next were all sequenced from one sample in a study of T-cell reconstitution after alpha-beta-depleted transplantation in children. The authors prepared the TCRbeta library with unique molecular identifiers. TCRdb called the PCR reads again in MiXCR, with one record for every CDR3 protein. The data show 450,000 to 600,000 distinct CDR3 sequences, less than 35% seen once. The specimen comprised PBMCs from the stem cell graft donor, sampled from the stem cell graft. Receptors were obtained from a human donor who donated a stem cell graft to a child with aplastic anemia.

This clonotype has just a few counts. The chain joins TRBV30 to TRBJ2-1; weak D call: TRBD1 (5 bases). Germline V gives CDR1 GTSNPN, CDR2 SVGIG (reference sequence). Trimming took 2 bases from V and 4 from J, leaving 6 bases between them. The CDR3 length is 12 residues. The CDR3 DNA is TGTGCCTGGAGTACAGGATACAATGAGCAGTTCTTC. Protein sequence: CAWSTGYNEQFF.

The chain recombines TRBV7-2 with TRBJ2-5; possibly TRBD1 for D (6 bases). With 3 bases removed from V and 5 bases from J, the gap between germline ends came to 16 bases. The germline gives CDR1 SGHTA, CDR2 FQGNSA. This CDR3 spans 15 amino acids. The CDR3 nucleotides read TGTGCCAGCAGCTTCCCAGGGGATGCCTGGGAGACCCAGTACTTC. Amino acids: CASSFPGDAWETQYF.

The chain links TRBV12-3 or TRBV12-4 to TRBJ2-1, with 7 bases lining up with TRBD2. This CDR3 region has 14 residues. V shed 6 bases and J 7 bases; nucleotides not matched to a gene: 9. This chain's CDR3 is CASSLRDYGNEQFF. The CDR3 DNA reads as TGTGCCAGCAGCCTCCGGGACTATGGGAATGAGCAGTTCTTC.

V usage is TRBV20-1 and J usage is TRBJ2-3; D may be TRBD2 (5 bases). Germline V gene lookup returns CDR1 DFQATT and CDR2 SNEGSKA (reference sequence). V lost 2 bases to trimming and J lost 3 bases, with 24 bases between them. This CDR3 comprises 18 residues. DNA of the CDR3: TGCAGTGCTAGACCCGACCCGACGGACCGGGGTGGTACAGATACGCAGTATTTT. Its translation: CSARPDPTDRGGTDTQYF.

The J gene is TRBJ2-2, the V gene TRBV11-2; the D call may be TRBD1 or TRBD2 (5 bases each). Germline values: CDR1 SGHAT, CDR2 FQNNGV. CDR3 size: 17 residues. Deletions cut 1 base from V and 0 bases from J, with 12 bases between. CDR3 loop: CASSLGWDHANTGELFF. CDR3 nucleotide sequence: TGTGCCAGCAGCTTAGGTTGGGACCACGCGAACACCGGGGAGCTGTTTTTT. Drawing the rest from reference TRBV11-2 and TRBJ2-2, the complete variable domain is EAGVAQSPRYKIIEKRQSVAFWCNPISGHATLYWYQQILGQGPKLLIQFQNNGVVDDSQLPKDRFSAERLKGVDSTLKIQPAKLEDSAVYLCASSLGWDHANTGELFFGEGSRLTVL.

This clonotype came up a few times. The V gene is TRBV28, the J gene TRBJ1-5; perhaps TRBD1 as D (6 bases). CDR1 is MDHEN and CDR2 is SYDVKM in the germline V gene. The CDR3 length is 14 residues. V was shortened by 3 bases and J by 6 bases, with 12 bases between the two germline ends. The chain's CDR3 is CASSFFGQLQPQHF. CDR3 sequence (DNA): TGTGCCAGCAGTTTTTTCGGACAGCTTCAGCCCCAGCATTTT.